The subject of this entry is one T cell receptor (beta chain). Antigen: not known. This sample stems from a study of shared clonotypes between healthy human individuals. Study results and limitations: Few donors limited the genetic and exposure-history diversity represented.

The germline CDR1 and CDR2 sequences are SGHAT and FQNNGV. This CDR3 spans 14 amino acids. Several immunoSEQ plates received, in even portions, the genomic DNA of each subset. Sequencing used immunoSEQ multiplex PCR; TCRdb keeps in-frame clones, though not all of them. The table has around 2,100,000 clones, roughly 95% seen once. It was CD45RO-negative cells, positively selected for CCR7, that made up naive CD8 cells, with terminally differentiated effector memory CD45RA+ cells excluded. V and J are TRBV11-2 and TRBJ2-5; 7 positions match TRBD1. The better agreement between TRBJ2-7 and the DNA end casts doubt on the J call. Sequenced material: naive CD8+ T cells sorted from blood. The clonotype was recovered from a man between 18 and 29 years old in good health. The CDR3 nucleotides read TGTGCCAGCAGCTCGACAGGGTACAGCTACGAGCAGTACTTC. Translation gives CASSSTGYSYEQYF.